This passage covers 15 T cell receptor beta chains from one sample sequenced in a study of a mutant IDH1 vaccine in newly diagnosed glioma. Which antigens these TCRs recognize remains unknown. Here immunoSEQ multiplex PCR was the method, and the copy in TCRdb shows in-frame clones only, minus some. This sample has tens of thousands of clones; roughly nine tenths occur once, and the top ten carry 2.2%. Indicated time point: week 47, end of study. The vaccine gave 300 ug of a 20-mer mutant IDH1 peptide subcutaneously per dose. The specimen was PBMCs, collected from a glioma patient whose treatment included an IDH1 peptide vaccine. These receptors came from a man in his forties with glioma.

This clone was picked up one time. The chain has TRBV5-1 and TRBJ1-3; TRBD1 agrees at 8 bases. Germline V gives CDR1 SGHRS, CDR2 YFSETQ. V lost 2 bases and J lost 0; bases outside the gene matches: 4. The CDR3 sequence is 16 residues long. CDR3 region: CASSFGQGPSGNTIYF. The DNA of the CDR3 is TGCGCCAGCAGCTTCGGACAGGGCCCCTCTGGAAACACCATATATTTT.

This chain links TRBV19 with TRBJ1-2; no definite D call. Germline V gene sequence: CDR1 LNHDA, CDR2 SQIVND (reference sequence). This CDR3 has 15 amino acids. Trimming stripped 2 bases from V and 1 base from J, with 11 bases between. In nucleotides, the CDR3 is TGTGCCAGTAGTATAAATGCAGGAGTTAACTATGGCTACACCTTC. Amino acid sequence: CASSINAGVNYGYTF.

The chain is built from TRBV14 and TRBJ1-2; no firm D call. The V gene's germline CDR1 is SGHDN and CDR2 FVKESK. V was trimmed by 7 bases and J by 7 bases, leaving 10 bases between them. This CDR3 contains 11 residues. The CDR3 DNA reads as TGTGCCAGCAAGTGGGGATCTGGCTACACCTTC. The encoded protein is CASKWGSGYTF.

The J gene is TRBJ1-4, the V gene TRBV28; 9 nucleotides align to TRBD1. Germline CDR1 is MDHEN and CDR2 is SYDVKM. Trimming removed 4 bases from V and 2 bases from J; junction bases left unmatched: 5. The CDR3 totals 16 residues. CDR3: CASSSGQGRTNEKLFF. CDR3 coding DNA: TGTGCCAGCAGTTCTGGACAGGGGAGGACTAATGAAAAACTGTTTTTT.

This clone showed up just a few times. The V and J genes are TRBV18 and TRBJ1-1; 9 positions match TRBD1. CDR3 length: 15 residues. Germline lookup yields CDR1 KGHSH and CDR2 LQKENI. The V gene end was trimmed by 9 bases and the J gene end by 5 bases; junction bases not matched to a gene: 13. CDR3 region: CASQPGRTGETEAFF. The CDR3 DNA reads as TGTGCCAGTCAACCAGGAAGGACAGGGGAGACTGAAGCTTTCTTT.

The chain combines TRBV7-8 with TRBJ1-2, with TRBD1 identical over 7 bases. Germline V gives CDR1 SGHVS, CDR2 FQNEAQ. The length of the CDR3 is 14 residues. Trimming at V came to 4 bases and at J to 5 bases, leaving 7 bases not matched to a gene. The CDR3 DNA is TGTGCCAGCAGCTGGACCGGGACAGATTATGGCTACACCTTC. Translation: CASSWTGTDYGYTF.

This clone appeared a few times. The chain couples TRBV5-4 to TRBJ2-2; D possibly corresponds to TRBD2 (7 bases). This CDR3 has 15 residues. V dropped 3 bases and J dropped 6 bases, with 15 bases sitting between them. CDR1 and CDR2 (germline): SGHNT, YYREEE (reference sequence). The CDR3 is CASSSALGGAGELFF. The CDR3 DNA sequence: TGTGCCAGCAGCTCGGCCTTAGGGGGGGCCGGGGAGCTGTTTTTT.

The V call is TRBV29-1, the J call TRBJ2-2; no firm D call. Trimming took 7 bases from V and 3 from J, leaving 21 bases between them. Germline CDR1 reads SQVTM; CDR2 reads ANQGSEA. This CDR3 comprises 16 residues. CDR3 coding DNA: TGCAGCGCCTACGTCGGCAGCACCTTGGACACCGGGGAGCTGTTTTTT. Amino acids: CSAYVGSTLDTGELFF.

The chain employs TRBV25-1 and TRBJ2-7; D is perhaps TRBD1 (6 bases). Between the trimmed V and J ends, which lost 3 bases and 3 bases, there was a span of 12 bases. The V gene's germline CDR1 is MGHDK and CDR2 SYGVNS. This CDR3 is 14 amino acids long. CDR3 nucleotide sequence: TGTGCCAGCAGTGAGGGGGCAGTGGGCTACGAGCAGTACTTC. It codes for CASSEGAVGYEQYF.

This chain connects TRBV19 to TRBJ2-2; D not resolved. V lost 4 bases and J 0 bases, leaving 9 bases between the germline ends. From germline, CDR1 is LNHDA and CDR2 SQIVND (reference sequence). This CDR3 region has 15 residues. CDR3 loop: CASSNGNANTGELFF. The CDR3 DNA reads as TGTGCCAGTAGTAACGGCAACGCGAACACCGGGGAGCTGTTTTTT.

The chain recombines TRBV6-4 with TRBJ1-4; D might be TRBD1 (5 bases). Trimming left V 3 bases short and J 1 base short, with 9 bases between. From germline, CDR1 is MRHNA and CDR2 SNTAGT. The CDR3 extends over 15 amino acids. CDR3 residues: CASSEQGGTNEKLFF. Here the CDR3 DNA reads TGTGCCAGCAGTGAGCAGGGTGGAACTAATGAAAAACTGTTTTTT.

Note on this clone: Other DNA sequences of this sample code for an identical CDR3. This sequence joins TRBV30 and TRBJ1-2; D is undetermined. CDR3 length: 10 residues. Trimming cost V 3 bases and J 8 bases, with 7 bases left between them. In germline, CDR1 is GTSNPN, CDR2 SVGIG (reference sequence). CDR3 in amino acids: CAWRLEGYTF. DNA of the CDR3: TGTGCCTGGAGGCTAGAGGGCTACACCTTC.

This chain connects TRBV11-3 to TRBJ1-1; possible D gene TRBD1, 5 bases. The CDR3 spans 13 residues. CDR1 is SGHNT, CDR2 YENEEA, per germline. The V gene lost 4 bases and the J gene lost 5 bases, with 11 bases spanning the gap. CDR3 coding DNA: TGTGCCAGCAGCTCCCTCAGGGAGACTGAAGCTTTCTTT. It yields the protein CASSSLRETEAFF.

V is TRBV30 and J is TRBJ2-1; 11 bases are a match to TRBD2. CDR1 and CDR2 from the germline V gene are GTSNPN and SVGIG (reference sequence). The junction had 10 bases not matched to a gene; V was cut back by 0 bases and J by 6 bases. There are 17 residues in the CDR3. The CDR3 reads CAWSVRSLAGGRNEQFF. The CDR3 nucleotides read TGTGCCTGGAGTGTACGATCGTTAGCGGGGGGGCGCAATGAGCAGTTCTTC.

This clone was counted only a few times. The chain has TRBV4-3 and TRBJ2-5, with D perhaps TRBD2 (5 bases). The V gene lost 0 bases and the J gene lost 3 bases, with 8 bases spanning the gap. CDR1 is LGHNA, CDR2 YSLEER, per germline. This CDR3 has 14 amino acids. The CDR3 reads CASSQDTGKETQYF. In DNA, the CDR3 is TGCGCCAGCAGCCAAGATACGGGAAAAGAGACCCAGTACTTC.